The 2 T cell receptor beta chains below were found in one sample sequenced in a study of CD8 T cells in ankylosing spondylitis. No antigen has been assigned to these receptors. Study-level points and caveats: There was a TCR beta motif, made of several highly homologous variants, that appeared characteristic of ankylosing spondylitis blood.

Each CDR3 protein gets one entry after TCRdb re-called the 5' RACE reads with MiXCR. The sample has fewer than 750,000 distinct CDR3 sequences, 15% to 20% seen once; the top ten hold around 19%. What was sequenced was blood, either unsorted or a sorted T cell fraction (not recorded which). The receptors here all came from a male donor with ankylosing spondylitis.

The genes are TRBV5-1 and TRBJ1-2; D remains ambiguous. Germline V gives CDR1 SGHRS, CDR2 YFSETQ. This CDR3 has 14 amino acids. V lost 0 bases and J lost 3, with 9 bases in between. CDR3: CASSLGQEHYGYTF. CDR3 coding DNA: TGCGCCAGCAGCTTGGGCCAGGAACACTATGGCTACACCTTC.

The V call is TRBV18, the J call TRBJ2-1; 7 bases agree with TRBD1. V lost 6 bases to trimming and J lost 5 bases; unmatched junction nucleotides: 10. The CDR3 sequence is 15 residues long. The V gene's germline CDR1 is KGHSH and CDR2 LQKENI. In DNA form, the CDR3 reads TGTGCCAGCTCGCCGGGAAAGGGGGCCCACAATGAGCAGTTCTTC. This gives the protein CASSPGKGAHNEQFF.